These 21 T cell receptor beta chains were all obtained from the same sample, sequenced in a study of PD-1 blockade in classical Hodgkin lymphoma. TCRdb keeps only in-frame clones here, not all; method: immunoSEQ multiplex PCR. The table includes 14,000 to 15,000 clones, roughly nine tenths detected once. Time point meaning: newly diagnosed, previously untreated cHL patient sample. Isolated CD8+ T cells were derived from thawed PBMCs through magnetic negative selection. Input material: CD8+ T cells from blood. These receptors all come from a human donor with classical Hodgkin lymphoma.

The chain is built from TRBV7-2 and TRBJ1-5; D might be TRBD1 (5 bases). V gave up 4 bases and J gave up 5 bases, with 15 bases separating them. This CDR3 is built from 15 residues. The germline V gene has CDR1 SGHTA and CDR2 FQGNSA. In nucleotides, the CDR3 is TGTGCCAGCAGCTCGACCCAGGCAGGGTATCAGCCCCAGCATTTT. Its translation is CASSSTQAGYQPQHF.

The gene calls are TRBV10-2 and TRBJ1-3; tentative D call: TRBD1 (6 bases). Germline values: CDR1 WSHSY, CDR2 SAAADI. V was trimmed by 10 bases and J by 11 bases, leaving 18 bases between them. The CDR3 covers 12 residues. CDR3 nucleotide sequence: TGCGCCACCGGGACATCGATAAATCCCATATATTTT. Amino acids: CATGTSINPIYF.

The V gene is TRBV7-9, the J gene TRBJ2-7; D is unresolved. The V and J ends lost 4 bases and 0 bases respectively, with 7 bases between them. Germline V gives CDR1 SEHNR, CDR2 FQNEAQ (reference sequence). The CDR3 sequence is 13 residues long. CDR3 coding DNA: TGTGCCAGCAGCTCCCCCTACTCCTACGAGCAGTACTTC. It is translated as CASSSPYSYEQYF.

The chain carries TRBV9 and TRBJ2-1; D is undetermined. The V end lost 2 bases, the J end lost 8 bases, and 14 bases lay between the germline ends. The CDR3 is 14 amino acids. The V gene's germline CDR1 is SGDLS and CDR2 YYNGEE. CDR3 protein: CASSVDNDGDEQFF. Written as DNA, the CDR3 is TGTGCCAGCAGCGTTGATAACGATGGCGATGAGCAGTTCTTC.

The CDR3 bases are TGTGCCAGCAGTTTAAAGGGACTAGCGGGAGGAGGGTCCTACAATGAGCAGTTCTTC. Protein sequence: CASSLKGLAGGGSYNEQFF. The chain links TRBV27 to TRBJ2-1; TRBD2 aligns across 15 bases. V shed 2 bases and J 1 base; nucleotides not matched to a gene: 6. This CDR3 has 19 amino acids. Per the germline V gene, CDR1 is MNHEY and CDR2 is SMNVEV (reference sequence).

The chain combines TRBV6-6 with TRBJ1-1; 7 nucleotides align to TRBD1. CDR3 length equals 16 residues. Germline V CDR1 and CDR2: MNHNY, SVGAGI (reference sequence). Trimming cost V 0 bases and J 2 bases; bases outside gene matches: 6. The DNA for the CDR3 is TGTGCCAGCAGTTACTCAGTACAGGGGAAAAACACTGAAGCTTTCTTT. Translation: CASSYSVQGKNTEAFF.

The J gene is TRBJ2-4, the V gene TRBV28; no firm D call. The germline V gene has CDR1 MDHEN and CDR2 SYDVKM. Trimming left V 3 bases short and J 2 bases short, with 11 bases between. The CDR3 has 15 residues. CDR3 residues: CASSFKGSSKNIQYF. The DNA of the CDR3 is TGTGCCAGCAGTTTTAAGGGTTCTTCCAAAAACATTCAGTACTTC.

This chain connects TRBV14 to TRBJ2-5; no clear D. The germline V gene encodes CDR1 SGHDN and CDR2 FVKESK. Between the trimmed V and J ends, which lost 1 base and 2 bases, there was a span of 8 bases. The CDR3 spans 14 residues. The CDR3 DNA sequence: TGTGCCAGCAGCCAAGTCTCGGAACAAGAGACCCAGTACTTC. It yields the protein CASSQVSEQETQYF.

The CDR3 region is CASSYQGGYEQYF. The CDR3 DNA reads TGTGCCAGCAGCTATCAGGGCGGCTACGAGCAGTACTTC. This rearrangement joins TRBV7-3 to TRBJ2-7; a possible D gene is TRBD1 (5 bases). The CDR3 loop spans 13 amino acids. Per germline, CDR1 SGHTA and CDR2 FQGTGA. V lost 4 bases to trimming and J lost 3 bases, with 10 bases between them.

V and J are TRBV6-5 and TRBJ1-1; 8 bases are shared with TRBD1. Germline V CDR1 and CDR2: MNHEY, SVGAGI. With 5 bases clipped from V and 4 bases from J, the junction kept 3 bases outside the gene matches. This CDR3 comprises 13 residues. In DNA form, the CDR3 reads TGTGCCAGCAGTACCACAGGGGGCACTGAAGCTTTCTTT. Its protein is CASSTTGGTEAFF.

This chain links TRBV6-1 with TRBJ1-4, with 9 bases lining up with TRBD1. CDR3 size: 14 residues. In germline, CDR1 is MNHNS, CDR2 SASEGT. V was pared by 3 bases and J by 4 bases, with 0 bases of the junction left unmatched. The CDR3 region is CASSEGQGNEKLFF. The CDR3 region has the DNA TGTGCCAGCAGTGAGGGACAGGGTAATGAAAAACTGTTTTTT.

The gene calls are TRBV5-6 and TRBJ2-7; D may be TRBD1 (6 bases). The CDR3 length is 16 residues. V shed 0 bases and J shed 2 bases, with 15 bases lying between them. The V gene's germline CDR1 is SGHDT and CDR2 YYEEEE. For the CDR3, the DNA is TGTGCCAGCAGCTTGGATGGCCAGGGGTTAACCTACGAGCAGTACTTC. This sequence encodes CASSLDGQGLTYEQYF.

This clone is medium-sized in the sample. V is TRBV29-1 and J is TRBJ2-7; 8 bases are shared with TRBD1. This CDR3 has 12 residues. V lost 5 bases and J lost 7; bases outside the gene matches: 7. From germline, CDR1 is SQVTM and CDR2 ANQGSEA. CDR3 sequence reads: CSVIQGAGEQYF. The CDR3 DNA reads as TGCAGCGTTATTCAGGGGGCAGGGGAGCAGTACTTC.

This chain connects TRBV6-1 to TRBJ2-7, with 8 positions matching TRBD1. This CDR3 is built from 20 residues. V shed 1 base, J shed 2 bases, and the junction held 19 bases outside the gene matches. Germline V gives CDR1 MNHNS, CDR2 SASEGT. The CDR3 sequence is CASSEEHPAGGSPGTYEQYV. DNA for the CDR3: TGTGCCAGCAGTGAAGAGCACCCAGCAGGGGGCTCTCCGGGGACCTACGAGCAGTACGTC.

This sequence joins TRBV27 and TRBJ1-1; TRBD1 is a possible D gene (6 bases). Trimming removed 6 bases from V and 4 bases from J, with 6 bases in between. The CDR3 totals 11 residues. Germline assignment: CDR1 MNHEY and CDR2 SMNVEV (reference sequence). The CDR3 DNA reads TGTGCCAGCAGCAGGGGCACTGAAGCTTTCTTT. Encoded protein: CASSRGTEAFF.

The chain has TRBV5-1 and TRBJ2-1; D is undetermined. Germline CDR1 and CDR2: SGHRS and YFSETQ. Trimming took off 6 bases at V and 3 bases at J, with 10 bases between the two ends. This CDR3 has 13 amino acids. The CDR3: CASKRQNYNEQFF. The CDR3 bases are TGCGCCAGCAAACGCCAAAACTACAATGAGCAGTTCTTC.

The genes are TRBV27 and TRBJ2-7; D gene uncertain. Germline V lookup: CDR1 MNHEY, CDR2 SMNVEV (reference sequence). Trimming cost V 3 bases and J 2 bases, with 11 bases left between them. The CDR3 length is 14 residues. DNA of the CDR3: TGTGCCAGCAGTTTTTACGTTCCGCCCTACGAGCAGTACTTC. Protein sequence: CASSFYVPPYEQYF.

The chain uses TRBV18 and TRBJ2-7; D gene uncertain. This CDR3 region has 13 residues. Trimming removed 0 bases at V and 6 bases at J, with 9 bases between. The germline gives CDR1 KGHSH, CDR2 LQKENI. DNA for the CDR3: TGTGCCAGCTCACCACCGACACCGCTCGAGCAGTACTTC. Protein sequence: CASSPPTPLEQYF.

This chain uses TRBV4-2 with TRBJ2-1; TRBD2 aligns across 10 bases. Trimming cost V 3 bases and J 6 bases; bases outside gene matches: 5. From germline, CDR1 is LGHNA and CDR2 YNFKEQ. The CDR3 runs to 15 residues. Written as DNA, the CDR3 is TGTGCCAGCAGCCAGAGCGGGAGGGCACCCAATGAGCAGTTCTTC. Translated: CASSQSGRAPNEQFF.

This chain connects TRBV19 to TRBJ2-1; D possibly uses TRBD1 or TRBD2 (5 bases each). The CDR3 contains 14 residues. Trimming removed 3 bases at V and 7 bases at J, with 13 bases between. The germline CDR1 and CDR2 sequences are LNHDA and SQIVND (reference sequence). DNA for the CDR3: TGTGCCAGTAGTATTTCGGGTGAGGGGAATGAGCAGTTCTTC. Protein: CASSISGEGNEQFF.

The chain combines TRBV19 with TRBJ2-1, with D possibly TRBD2 on 5 matching bases. Germline V lookup: CDR1 LNHDA, CDR2 SQIVND (reference sequence). The CDR3 covers 15 residues. V lost 0 bases and J lost 5, with 11 bases in between. CDR3 region: CASSIDRGTNNEQFF. The CDR3 nucleotides read TGTGCCAGTAGTATAGATCGGGGAACAAACAATGAGCAGTTCTTC.